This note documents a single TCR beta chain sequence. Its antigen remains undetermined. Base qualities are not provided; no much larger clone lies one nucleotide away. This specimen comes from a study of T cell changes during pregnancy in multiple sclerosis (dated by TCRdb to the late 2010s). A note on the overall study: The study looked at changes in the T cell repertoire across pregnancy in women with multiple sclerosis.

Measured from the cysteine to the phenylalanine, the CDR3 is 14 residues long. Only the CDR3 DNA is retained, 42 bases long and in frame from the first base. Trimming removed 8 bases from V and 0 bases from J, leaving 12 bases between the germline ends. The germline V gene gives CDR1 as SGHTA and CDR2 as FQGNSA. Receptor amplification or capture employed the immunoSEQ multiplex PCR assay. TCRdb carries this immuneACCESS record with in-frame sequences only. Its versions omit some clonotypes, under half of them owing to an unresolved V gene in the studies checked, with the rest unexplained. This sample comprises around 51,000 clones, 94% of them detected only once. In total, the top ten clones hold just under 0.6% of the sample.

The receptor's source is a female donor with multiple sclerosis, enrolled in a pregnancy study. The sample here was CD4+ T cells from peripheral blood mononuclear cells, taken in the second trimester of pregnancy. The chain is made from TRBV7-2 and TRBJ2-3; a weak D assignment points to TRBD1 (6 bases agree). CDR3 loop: CASSWGTSTDTQYF. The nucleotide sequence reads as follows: TGTGCCAGCTCGTGGGGGACAAGCACAGATACGCAGTATTTT.